This passage covers 20 T cell receptor beta chains from one sample sequenced in a study of T-cell reconstitution after alpha-beta-depleted transplantation in children. Unique molecular identifiers were incorporated when the TCRbeta library was constructed. MiXCR, run by TCRdb on the PCR reads, gives a single entry per CDR3 protein. The sample has about 250,000 distinct CDR3 sequences, approximately 24% seen once. The sample consisted of PBMCs, mostly from graft donor cells, taken 360 days after TCRalphabeta/CD19-depleted stem cell transplant. These receptors were obtained from a female patient aged 2-10 years who had a stem cell transplant for congenital amegakaryocytic thrombocytopenia, so the T cells may come from the graft donor.

The chain uses TRBV5-5 and TRBJ1-5, with D perhaps TRBD1 (5 bases). Germline lookup yields CDR1 SGHKS and CDR2 YYEKEE (reference sequence). This CDR3 contains 14 residues. The germline V and J ends were trimmed by 2 bases and 6 bases, with 12 bases remaining between them. The CDR3 region has the DNA TGTGCCAGCAGCTTAGTCAGGGCCGGTCAGCCCCAGCATTTT. Amino acids: CASSLVRAGQPQHF.

This clonotype has just a few counts. The chain employs TRBV12-3 or TRBV12-4 and TRBJ2-1, with D possibly being TRBD2 (6 bases). Trimming cost V 2 bases and J 7 bases, with 18 bases left between them. The CDR3 has 16 amino acids. CDR3 nucleotides: TGTGCCAGCAGTTTACTTGTGACGGGAGTATCGAATGAGCAGTTCTTC. Translation gives CASSLLVTGVSNEQFF.

The gene calls are TRBV11-2 and TRBJ2-1; 15 nucleotides agree with TRBD2. The germline V gene encodes CDR1 SGHAT and CDR2 FQNNGV. The trim removed 5 bases at V and 9 bases at J, leaving 5 bases unmatched. The CDR3 length is 15 residues. The CDR3 here is CASSPGLAGGVEQFF. The CDR3 DNA follows: TGTGCCAGCAGCCCCGGACTAGCGGGAGGGGTTGAGCAGTTCTTC.

A few counts support this clonotype. J is TRBJ2-1 and V is TRBV15, with 13 bases identical to TRBD2. In germline, CDR1 is LNHNV, CDR2 YYDKDF (reference sequence). V was pared by 5 bases and J by 6 bases, with 4 bases of the junction left unmatched. The CDR3 length is 15 residues. CDR3 sequence (DNA): TGTGCCACCAGCGAAGGGACTAGCGGGGCCAATGAGCAGTTCTTC. This sequence encodes CATSEGTSGANEQFF.

This clonotype was picked up a small number of times. The chain uses TRBV7-6 and TRBJ2-1; D unclear. This CDR3 region has 13 residues. With 3 bases removed from V and 4 bases from J, the gap between germline ends came to 7 bases. CDR1 is SGHVS and CDR2 is FNYEAQ in the germline V gene. The DNA for the CDR3 is TGTGCCAGCAGCTTCGGCTATTACAATGAGCAGTTCTTC. Translation: CASSFGYYNEQFF. Full variable domain (remainder filled in from reference TRBV7-6 and TRBJ2-1): GAGVSQSPRYKVTKRGQDVALRCDPISGHVSLYWYRQALGQGPEFLTYFNYEAQQDKSGLPNDRFSAERPEGSISTLTIQRTEQRDSAMYRCASSFGYYNEQFFGPGTRLTVL.

Details on this clonotype: The junction departs from the called germline gene at one end, perhaps through a read error. The genes are TRBV2 and TRBJ2-7; 12 nucleotides line up with TRBD1. CDR1 and CDR2 (germline): SNHLY, FYNNEI. This CDR3 region has 14 residues. The CDR3 region has the DNA TGTGCCAGCAGCACCGGGACAGGGGGCCCCCAGCACTACTTC. Protein product: CASSTGTGGPQHYF.

The V gene is TRBV12-3 or TRBV12-4, the J gene TRBJ2-3; TRBD1 agrees at 7 bases. The V segment lost 0 bases and the J segment 2 bases; nucleotides outside the gene matches: 5. The CDR3 consists of 16 residues. The CDR3 region is CASSLAVRGNTDTQYF. CDR3 DNA sequence: TGTGCCAGCAGTTTAGCGGTCAGGGGGAACACAGATACGCAGTATTTT.

The chain carries TRBV14 and TRBJ1-2; 8 bases fit TRBD1. The trim removed 5 bases at V and 3 bases at J, leaving 14 bases unmatched. Germline CDR1 and CDR2: SGHDN and FVKESK. The CDR3 runs 17 residues. The CDR3 here is CASSGGRGQGLYYGYTF. In DNA form, the CDR3 reads TGTGCCAGCAGCGGAGGCCGTGGACAGGGCCTCTACTATGGCTACACCTTC. The full variable domain, completed using reference TRBV14 and TRBJ1-2, is EAGVTQFPSHSVIEKGQTVTLRCDPISGHDNLYWYRRVMGKEIKFLLHFVKESKQDESGMPNNRFLAERTGGTYSTLKVQPAELEDSGVYFCASSGGRGQGLYYGYTFGSGTRLTVV.

The sample holds a few counts of this clonotype. The rearrangement links TRBV12-3 or TRBV12-4 to TRBJ2-3; no firm D call. Between the trimmed V and J ends, which lost 5 bases and 10 bases, there was a span of 13 bases. The CDR3 spans 12 residues. The CDR3 loop is CASSAVALPQYF. The CDR3 DNA sequence: TGTGCCAGCAGTGCCGTTGCCCTGCCGCAGTATTTT.

Of note for this clonotype: The conserved final phenylalanine or tryptophan is absent from the CDR3, which likely points to a read error. The V call is TRBV7-2, the J call TRBJ1-3; possibly TRBD1 for D (5 bases). V was pared by 5 bases and J by 3 bases, with 11 bases between. The CDR3 is 14 amino acids. The germline gives CDR1 SGHTA, CDR2 FQGNSA. CDR3 amino acids: CASSRLGLGNTIYY. In DNA, the CDR3 is TGTGCCAGCAGCCGTCTGGGGCTTGGAAACACCATATATTAT.

The chain carries TRBV12-3 or TRBV12-4 and TRBJ1-5; D is ambiguous. This CDR3 spans 15 amino acids. Trimming stripped 6 bases from V and 0 bases from J, with 12 bases between. The CDR3 region has the DNA TGTGCCAGCAGCTACACCCCAGATAGCAATCAGCCCCAGCATTTT. As protein: CASSYTPDSNQPQHF.

This clonotype was picked up a small number of times. J is TRBJ2-3 and V is TRBV7-2, with no clear D. V was cut by 5 bases and J by 4 bases, with 13 bases left in between. Germline-derived CDR1 and CDR2 are SGHTA and FQGNSA. CDR3 length: 14 amino acids. As DNA, the CDR3 is TGTGCCAGCAGCCCCCTTTGGGCAGCAGATACGCAGTATTTT. Protein product: CASSPLWAADTQYF.

The chain is built from TRBV4-1 and TRBJ1-3, with D maybe TRBD1 (5 bases). CDR3 size: 15 residues. Per germline, CDR1 MGHRA and CDR2 YSYEKL. The V end lost 1 base, the J end lost 4 bases, and 11 bases lay between the germline ends. CDR3 residues: CASSQAAGRGNTIYF. CDR3 nucleotide sequence: TGCGCCAGCAGCCAAGCAGCGGGGCGCGGAAACACCATATATTTT.

CDR3 in DNA: TGTGCCAGCAGAGGTGCGGGGACCTCCTACGAGCAGTACTTC. Translating gives CASRGAGTSYEQYF. This sequence joins TRBV5-6 and TRBJ2-7; maybe TRBD2 (6 bases). Germline V gene sequence: CDR1 SGHDT, CDR2 YYEEEE. The CDR3 consists of 14 residues. V dropped 5 bases and J dropped 0 bases, with 12 bases sitting between them.

This clonotype came up a few times. V is TRBV29-1 and J is TRBJ2-2, with no clear D. The CDR3 extends over 13 amino acids. Germline V gene lookup returns CDR1 SQVTM and CDR2 ANQGSEA. V lost 5 bases and J lost 1, with 8 bases in between. The CDR3 loop reads CSVRDQNTGELFF. CDR3 DNA sequence: TGCAGCGTTCGAGACCAGAACACCGGGGAGCTGTTTTTT.

The genes are TRBV4-2 and TRBJ2-7; TRBD2 matches at 12 bases. CDR1 is LGHNA and CDR2 is YNFKEQ in the germline V gene. This CDR3 has 15 amino acids. V dropped 5 bases and J dropped 6; count of bases not matched to a gene: 8. Here the CDR3 reads CASSTRLAGVTEQYF. The CDR3 region has the DNA TGTGCCAGCAGCACACGACTAGCGGGAGTCACCGAGCAGTACTTC.

The V call is TRBV10-3, the J call TRBJ2-7, with D perhaps matching TRBD1 or TRBD2 (5 bases each). V was shortened by 2 bases and J by 3 bases, with 11 bases between the two germline ends. Germline assignment: CDR1 ENHRY and CDR2 SYGVKD. CDR3 length: 14 residues. The CDR3 spells CAISEGTADYEQYF. The CDR3 DNA sequence: TGTGCCATCAGTGAGGGGACGGCGGACTACGAGCAGTACTTC.

The V gene is TRBV20-1, the J gene TRBJ2-2; 13 bases align to TRBD2. The V gene's germline CDR1 is DFQATT and CDR2 SNEGSKA (reference sequence). The CDR3 is 16 amino acids. The V segment lost 6 bases and the J segment 2 bases; nucleotides outside the gene matches: 6. The CDR3 coding sequence is TGCAGTGCCCCGGGACTAGCGGGGACAAACACCGGGGAGCTGTTTTTT. Protein: CSAPGLAGTNTGELFF.

J is TRBJ2-3 and V is TRBV20-1; D not certain. Germline loops: CDR1 DFQATT, CDR2 SNEGSKA (reference sequence). The CDR3 length is 11 residues. Trimming left V 7 bases short and J 3 bases short, with 8 bases between. Here the CDR3 reads CSVPVTDTQYF. Here the CDR3 DNA reads TGCAGTGTCCCAGTAACAGATACGCAGTATTTT.

The V gene is TRBV5-1, the J gene TRBJ2-1; D gene uncertain. The ends were cut back, 6 bases at V and 1 base at J, with 5 bases in the middle. CDR1 is SGHRS, CDR2 YFSETQ, per germline. This CDR3 is 12 amino acids long. The CDR3 DNA reads TGCGCCAGCATCAATTCCTACAATGAGCAGTTCTTC. Encoded protein: CASINSYNEQFF.